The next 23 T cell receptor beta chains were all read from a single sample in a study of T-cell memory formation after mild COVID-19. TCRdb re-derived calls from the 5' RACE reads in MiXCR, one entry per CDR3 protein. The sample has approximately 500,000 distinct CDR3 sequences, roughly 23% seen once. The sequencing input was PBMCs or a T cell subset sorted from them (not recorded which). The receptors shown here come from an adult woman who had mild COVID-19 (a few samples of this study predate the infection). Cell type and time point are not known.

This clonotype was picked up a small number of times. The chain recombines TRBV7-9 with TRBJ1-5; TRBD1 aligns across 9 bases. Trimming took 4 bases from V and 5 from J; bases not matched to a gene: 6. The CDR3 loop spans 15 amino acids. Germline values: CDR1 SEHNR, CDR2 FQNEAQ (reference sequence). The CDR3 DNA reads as TGTGCCAGCAGCTCGGGACAGGGTAGTTATCAGCCCCAGCATTTT. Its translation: CASSSGQGSYQPQHF.

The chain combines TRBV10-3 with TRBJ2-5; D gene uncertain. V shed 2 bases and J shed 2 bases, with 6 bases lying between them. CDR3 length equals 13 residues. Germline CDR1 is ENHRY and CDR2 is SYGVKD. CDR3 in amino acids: CAISETGQETQYF. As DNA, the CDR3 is TGTGCCATCAGTGAGACGGGTCAAGAGACCCAGTACTTC.

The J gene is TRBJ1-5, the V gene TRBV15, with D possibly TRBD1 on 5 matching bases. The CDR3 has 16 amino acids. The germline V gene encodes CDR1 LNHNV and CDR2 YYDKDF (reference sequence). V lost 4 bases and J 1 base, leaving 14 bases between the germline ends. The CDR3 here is CATSKNIRQSNQPQHF. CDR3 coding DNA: TGTGCCACCAGCAAAAACATTCGACAGAGCAATCAGCCCCAGCATTTT.

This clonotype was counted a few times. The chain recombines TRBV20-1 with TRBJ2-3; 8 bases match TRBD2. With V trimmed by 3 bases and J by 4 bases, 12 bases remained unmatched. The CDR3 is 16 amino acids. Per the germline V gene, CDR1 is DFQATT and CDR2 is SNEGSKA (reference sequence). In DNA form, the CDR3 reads TGCAGTGCTAGTGCCCTTGGGTTGCGGGGGGCAGATACGCAGTATTTT. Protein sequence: CSASALGLRGADTQYF.

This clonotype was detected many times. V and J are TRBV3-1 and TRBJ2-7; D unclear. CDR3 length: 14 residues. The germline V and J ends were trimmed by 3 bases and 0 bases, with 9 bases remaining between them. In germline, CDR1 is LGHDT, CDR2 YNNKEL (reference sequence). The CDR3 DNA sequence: TGTGCCAGCAGCCACGGGTTAAGCTCCTACGAGCAGTACTTC. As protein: CASSHGLSSYEQYF.

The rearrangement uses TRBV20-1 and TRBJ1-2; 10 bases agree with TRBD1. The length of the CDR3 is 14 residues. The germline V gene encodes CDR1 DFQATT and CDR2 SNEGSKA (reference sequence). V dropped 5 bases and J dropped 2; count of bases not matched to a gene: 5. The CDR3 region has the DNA TGCAGTGCTGCGGGACAGGGGCAGAACTATGGCTACACCTTC. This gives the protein CSAAGQGQNYGYTF.

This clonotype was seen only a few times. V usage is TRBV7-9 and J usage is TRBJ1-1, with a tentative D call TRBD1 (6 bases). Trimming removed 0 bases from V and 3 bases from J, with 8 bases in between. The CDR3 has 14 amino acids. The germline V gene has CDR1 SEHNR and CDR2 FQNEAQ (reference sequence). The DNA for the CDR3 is TGTGCCAGCAGCTTAGCTGCAGGGGACACTGAAGCTTTCTTT. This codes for CASSLAAGDTEAFF.

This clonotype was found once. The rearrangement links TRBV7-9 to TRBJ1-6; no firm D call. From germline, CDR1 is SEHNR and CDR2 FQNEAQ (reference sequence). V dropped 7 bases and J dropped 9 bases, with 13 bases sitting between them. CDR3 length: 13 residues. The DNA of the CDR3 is TGTGCCAGCACCGCACGGGTCGGTTCACCCCTCCACTTT. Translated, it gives CASTARVGSPLHF.

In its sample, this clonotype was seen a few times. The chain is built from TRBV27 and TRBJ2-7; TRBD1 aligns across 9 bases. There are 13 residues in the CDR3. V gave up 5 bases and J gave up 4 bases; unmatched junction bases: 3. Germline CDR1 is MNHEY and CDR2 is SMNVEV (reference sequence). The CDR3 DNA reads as TGTGCCAGCAGTGCGGACAGGGGTTACGAGCAGTACTTC. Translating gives CASSADRGYEQYF.

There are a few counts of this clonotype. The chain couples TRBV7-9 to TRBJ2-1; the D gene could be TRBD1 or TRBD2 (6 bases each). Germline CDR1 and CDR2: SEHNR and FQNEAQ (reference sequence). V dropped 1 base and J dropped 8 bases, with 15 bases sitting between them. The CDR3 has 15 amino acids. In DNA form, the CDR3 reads TGTGCCAGCAGCTTAGTAAAGGGGGGCTCGGATGAGCAGTTCTTC. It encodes CASSLVKGGSDEQFF. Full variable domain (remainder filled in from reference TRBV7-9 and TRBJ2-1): DTGVSQNPRHKITKRGQNVTFRCDPISEHNRLYWYRQTLGQGPEFLTYFQNEAQLEKSRLLSDRFSAERPKGSFSTLEIQRTEQGDSAMYLCASSLVKGGSDEQFFGPGTRLTVL.

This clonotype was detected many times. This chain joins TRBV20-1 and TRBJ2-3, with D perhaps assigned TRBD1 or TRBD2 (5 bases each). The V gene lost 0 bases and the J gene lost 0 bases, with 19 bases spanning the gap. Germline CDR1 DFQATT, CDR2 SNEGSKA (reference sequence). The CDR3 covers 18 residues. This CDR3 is CSARDVGRVLTSTDTQYF. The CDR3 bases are TGCAGTGCTAGAGACGTGGGACGTGTACTCACTAGCACAGATACGCAGTATTTT.

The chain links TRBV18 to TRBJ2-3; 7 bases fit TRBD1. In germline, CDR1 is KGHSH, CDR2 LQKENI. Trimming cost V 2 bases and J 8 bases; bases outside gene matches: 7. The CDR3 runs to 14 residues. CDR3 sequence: CASSPDRALGTQYF. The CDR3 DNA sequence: TGTGCCAGCTCACCAGACAGGGCTTTGGGTACGCAGTATTTT.

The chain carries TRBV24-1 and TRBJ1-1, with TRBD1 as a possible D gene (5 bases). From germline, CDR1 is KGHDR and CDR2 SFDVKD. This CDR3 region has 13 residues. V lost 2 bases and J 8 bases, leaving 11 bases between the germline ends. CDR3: CATSDYPGTEAFF. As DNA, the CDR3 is TGTGCCACCAGTGATTACCCAGGGACCGAAGCTTTCTTT.

CDR3 DNA sequence: TGTGCCACTCTCCGGGGGAGCGGGAGAATTTCCTCCTCCTACAATGAGCAGTTCTTC. Its translation: CATLRGSGRISSSYNEQFF. The chain is built from TRBV27 and TRBJ2-1; 8 positions match TRBD2. Germline V gene data show CDR1 as MNHEY and CDR2 as SMNVEV (reference sequence). This CDR3 spans 19 amino acids. Trimming at V came to 10 bases and at J to 0 bases, leaving 20 bases not matched to a gene.

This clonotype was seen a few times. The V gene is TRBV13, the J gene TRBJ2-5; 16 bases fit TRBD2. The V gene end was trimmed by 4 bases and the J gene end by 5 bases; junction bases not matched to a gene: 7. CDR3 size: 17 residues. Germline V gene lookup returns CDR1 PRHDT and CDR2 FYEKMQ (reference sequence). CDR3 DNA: TGTGCCAGCAGCTCCCAGGGACTAGCGGGAGGGCTGGAGACCCAGTACTTC. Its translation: CASSSQGLAGGLETQYF. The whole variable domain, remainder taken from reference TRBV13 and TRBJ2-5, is AAGVIQSPRHLIKEKRETATLKCYPIPRHDTVYWYQQGPGQDPQFLISFYEKMQSDKGSIPDRFSAQQFSDYHSELNMSSLELGDSALYFCASSSQGLAGGLETQYFGPGTRLLVL.

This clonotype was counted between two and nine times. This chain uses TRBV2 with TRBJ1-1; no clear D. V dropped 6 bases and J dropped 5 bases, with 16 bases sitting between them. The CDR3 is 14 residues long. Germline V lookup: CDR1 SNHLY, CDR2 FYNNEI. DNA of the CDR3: TGTGCCAGCAGGATAGGAAGTGGAGTGACTGAAGCTTTCTTT. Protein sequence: CASRIGSGVTEAFF. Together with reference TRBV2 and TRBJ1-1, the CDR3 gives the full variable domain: EPEVTQTPSHQVTQMGQEVILRCVPISNHLYFYWYRQILGQKVEFLVSFYNNEISEKSEIFDDQFSVERPDGSNFTLKIRSTKLEDSAMYFCASRIGSGVTEAFFGQGTRLTVV.

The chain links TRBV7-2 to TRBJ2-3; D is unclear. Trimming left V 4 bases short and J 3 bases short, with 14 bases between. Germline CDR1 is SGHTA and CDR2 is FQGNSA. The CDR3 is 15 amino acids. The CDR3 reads CASSSRSARTDTQYF. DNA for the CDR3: TGTGCCAGCAGCTCCCGAAGTGCGAGAACAGATACGCAGTATTTT. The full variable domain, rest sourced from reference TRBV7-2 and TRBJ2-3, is GAGVSQSPSNKVTEKGKDVELRCDPISGHTALYWYRQSLGQGLEFLIYFQGNSAPDKSGLPSDRFSAERTGGSVSTLTIQRTQQEDSAVYLCASSSRSARTDTQYFGPGTRLTVL.

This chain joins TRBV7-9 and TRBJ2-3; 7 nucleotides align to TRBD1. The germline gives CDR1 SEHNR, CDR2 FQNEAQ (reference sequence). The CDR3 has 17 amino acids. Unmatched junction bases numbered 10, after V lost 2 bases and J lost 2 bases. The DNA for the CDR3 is TGTGCCAGCAGCTTATTATCCCGGGACAGCATCACAGATACGCAGTATTTT. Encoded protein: CASSLLSRDSITDTQYF.

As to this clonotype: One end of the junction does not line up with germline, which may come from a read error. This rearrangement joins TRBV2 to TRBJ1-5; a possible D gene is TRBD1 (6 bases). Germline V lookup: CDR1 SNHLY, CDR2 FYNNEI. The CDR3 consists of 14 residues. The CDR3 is CASSVEGGKQPQHF. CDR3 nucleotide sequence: TGTGCCAGCAGTGTAGAGGGGGGCAAACAGCCCCAGCATTTT. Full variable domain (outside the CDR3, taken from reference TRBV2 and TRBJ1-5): EPEVTQTPSHQVTQMGQEVILRCVPISNHLYFYWYRQILGQKVEFLVSFYNNEISEKSEIFDDQFSVERPDGSNFTLKIRSTKLEDSAMYFCASSVEGGKQPQHFGDGTRLSIL.

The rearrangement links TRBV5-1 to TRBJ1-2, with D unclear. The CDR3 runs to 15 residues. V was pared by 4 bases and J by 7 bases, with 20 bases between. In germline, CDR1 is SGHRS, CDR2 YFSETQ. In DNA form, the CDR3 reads TGCGCCAGCAGCCCCCGGGTCCAGATAGAGAGTGGCTACACCTTC. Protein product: CASSPRVQIESGYTF. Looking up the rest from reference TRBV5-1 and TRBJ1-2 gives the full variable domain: KAGVTQTPRYLIKTRGQQVTLSCSPISGHRSVSWYQQTPGQGLQFLFEYFSETQRNKGNFPGRFSGRQFSNSRSEMNVSTLELGDSALYLCASSPRVQIESGYTFGSGTRLTVV.

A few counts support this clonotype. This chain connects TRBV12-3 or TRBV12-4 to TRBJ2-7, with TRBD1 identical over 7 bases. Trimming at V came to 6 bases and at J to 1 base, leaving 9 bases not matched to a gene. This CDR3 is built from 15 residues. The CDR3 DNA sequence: TGTGCCAGCAGACCCGGACAGGTGTCTTCCTACGAGCAGTACTTC. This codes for CASRPGQVSSYEQYF.

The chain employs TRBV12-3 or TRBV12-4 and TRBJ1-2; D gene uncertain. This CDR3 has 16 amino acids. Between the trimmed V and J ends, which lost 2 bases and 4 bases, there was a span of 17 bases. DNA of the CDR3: TGTGCCAGCAGTTTATCCCCCGGTCCAGGTCTCTATGGCTACACCTTC. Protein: CASSLSPGPGLYGYTF.

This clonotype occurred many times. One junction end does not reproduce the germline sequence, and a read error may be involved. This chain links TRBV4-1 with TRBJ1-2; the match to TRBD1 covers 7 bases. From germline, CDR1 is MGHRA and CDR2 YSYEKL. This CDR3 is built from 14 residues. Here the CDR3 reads CASSQPGQLYGYTF. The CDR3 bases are TGTGCCAGCAGCCAACCGGGACAGCTCTATGGCTACACCTTC.